Shown below are 19 T cell receptor delta chains from a single sample sequenced in a study of Vδ1+ human thymocytes listed by TCRdb under 2018. These receptors' targets are unknown. The sample was run on an Illumina MiSeq. RNA was extracted with the RNeasy mini kit and reverse transcribed using Superscript III. CDR3 amplicons were produced by multiplex PCR using pooled V-gene forward primers and a constant-region reverse primer with Illumina adaptor overhangs. Clone calls in TCRdb were regenerated from the public reads with CATT, after which identical DNA sequences shared one row. The table for this sample lists about 55,000 delta-chain clones; around 15% of them were counted only once. The top ten clonotypes cover 0.5% to 0.55% of the sample. Beyond this particular receptor, the publication reports: Thymic TRG and TRD repertoires appeared highly polyclonal with Gaussian CDR3 length distributions, unlike oligoclonal peripheral blood repertoires.

Input material: Vdelta1+ gamma-delta thymocytes from the thymus. The cell subset or site label, as the study defines it: FACS-sorted CD3+ TCRalphabeta- TCRVdelta1+ TCRVdelta2- thymocytes. These receptor sequences come from a boy younger than two who had congenital heart surgery.

This clone came up a few times. The rearrangement joins TRDV1 to TRDJ2, with a weak D call TRDD3 (5 bases). Trimming took off 5 bases at V and 3 bases at J, with 10 bases between the two ends. Germline V CDR1 and CDR2: TSWWSYY, QGS. The CDR3 totals 14 residues. The CDR3 region has the DNA TGTGCTCTTGGGACATACGCTATGACAGCACAACTCTTCTTT. It is translated as CALGTYAMTAQLFF.

V is TRDV1 and J is TRDJ1, with 12 bases aligning to TRDD3. Germline CDR1 is TSWWSYY and CDR2 is QGS. There are 21 residues in the CDR3. The V and J ends lost 0 bases and 0 bases, in that order; junction bases with no gene match: 14. CDR3 DNA: TGTGCTCTTGGGGAACTTGGCTGGGGGATACGAGGCTCGGGTTACACCGATAAACTCATCTTT. It encodes CALGELGWGIRGSGYTDKLIF.

This clone appeared a few times. The chain recombines TRDV1 with TRDJ1; 9 bases fit TRDD3. Germline assignment: CDR1 TSWWSYY and CDR2 QGS. The CDR3 is 21 residues long. J lost 0 bases, V lost 4 bases, and 21 bases had no gene match. The CDR3 loop reads CALGASPVNWGTRLYTDKLIF. In nucleotides, the CDR3 is TGTGCTCTTGGGGCGTCCCCCGTGAACTGGGGGACCCGATTGTACACCGATAAACTCATCTTT.

With regard to this clone: Additional DNA sequences in this sample encode the identical CDR3. The chain joins TRDV1 to TRDJ1, with D possibly matching TRDD3 (6 bases). The CDR3 is 18 amino acids. CDR1 and CDR2 from the germline V gene are TSWWSYY and QGS. V lost 6 bases and J lost 0, with 23 bases in between. The CDR3 here is CALGGWGFQASYTDKLIF. CDR3 coding DNA: TGTGCTCTTGGAGGCTGGGGATTCCAGGCCTCGTACACCGATAAACTCATCTTT.

The rearrangement links TRDV1 to TRDJ1; the match to TRDD3 covers 7 bases. J was trimmed by 0 bases and V by 5 bases; bases with no gene match: 15. Per germline, CDR1 TSWWSYY and CDR2 QGS. The CDR3 is 18 amino acids. This CDR3 is CALGTKSGGCLYTDKLIF. The CDR3 DNA is TGTGCTCTTGGGACCAAGTCCGGGGGATGCCTGTACACCGATAAACTCATCTTT.

V gene TRDV1 combines with J gene TRDJ1; 8 nucleotides line up with TRDD3. The CDR3 is 21 amino acids. Germline values: CDR1 TSWWSYY, CDR2 QGS. The V gene end was trimmed by 3 bases and the J gene end by 0 bases; junction bases not matched to a gene: 21. The CDR3 region is CALGDLVLGEGWPLHTDKLIF. The CDR3 DNA reads TGTGCTCTTGGGGACCTAGTGCTGGGGGAGGGGTGGCCACTCCACACCGATAAACTCATCTTT.

This chain links TRDV1 with TRDJ1, with 10 positions matching TRDD3. Germline V gene data show CDR1 as TSWWSYY and CDR2 as QGS. The V gene end was trimmed by 2 bases and the J gene end by 1 base; junction bases not matched to a gene: 31. The CDR3 contains 25 residues. CDR3 DNA: TGTGCTCTTGGGGAAATTTCTTCTTGTACCTACTCACTGGGGGATTTGATCGGGGGCACCGATAAACTCATCTTT. Protein sequence: CALGEISSCTYSLGDLIGGTDKLIF.

The chain couples TRDV1 to TRDJ1, with D maybe TRDD2 (8 bases). CDR3 length: 20 residues. Germline V gene lookup returns CDR1 TSWWSYY and CDR2 QGS. V was shortened by 11 bases and J by 4 bases, with 38 bases between the two germline ends. CDR3 sequence: CAAGQQSFLVVWGGLDKLIF. The CDR3 nucleotides read TGTGCTGCTGGACAGCAATCCTTCCTAGTCGTCTGGGGGGGCCTCGATAAACTCATCTTT.

Only a few counts were recorded for this clone. The rearrangement links TRDV1 to TRDJ1; 10 bases are shared with TRDD3. Germline CDR1 and CDR2: TSWWSYY and QGS. This CDR3 comprises 21 residues. V shed 1 base, J shed 1 base, and the junction held 18 bases outside the gene matches. CDR3 region: CALGERTPIKYWGIITDKLIF. CDR3 in DNA: TGTGCTCTTGGGGAACGGACCCCGATTAAATACTGGGGGATCATCACCGATAAACTCATCTTT.

The table lists this clone with a few counts. This may arise from a read error, as a much more abundant clone is one base away. This sample includes further DNA sequences coding for the same CDR3. The gene calls are TRDV2 and TRDJ1; 8 positions agree with TRDD3. Germline CDR1 GEAIGNYY, CDR2 EKD. The CDR3 length is 14 residues. CDR3: CALSLGENTDKLIF. The CDR3 DNA follows: TGTGCCTTGTCCCTGGGGGAAAACACCGATAAACTCATCTTC.

This chain connects TRDV1 to TRDJ1; 7 nucleotides match TRDD3. V lost 0 bases, J lost 6 bases, and 19 bases stayed unmatched. Germline values: CDR1 TSWWSYY, CDR2 QGS. This CDR3 has 19 amino acids. The chain's CDR3 is CALGELRGLLFTGAHKLIF. The CDR3 DNA is TGTGCTCTTGGGGAACTCCGGGGCCTCCTCTTTACTGGGGCGCATAAACTCATCTTT.

This chain joins TRDV1 and TRDJ1; TRDD3 is a possible D gene (6 bases). Trimming left V 0 bases short and J 1 base short, with 21 bases between. CDR3 length equals 19 residues. Germline V gene lookup returns CDR1 TSWWSYY and CDR2 QGS. CDR3 sequence (DNA): TGTGCTCTTGGGGAACTTACCGTGAAGGGGATTTGTTCCACCGATAAACTCATCTTT. This codes for CALGELTVKGICSTDKLIF.

This clone was counted between two and nine times. The chain employs TRDV1 and TRDJ1; D possibly uses TRDD2 or TRDD3 (6 bases each). The CDR3 runs 18 residues. Trimming took off 6 bases at V and 1 base at J, with 24 bases between the two ends. The germline CDR1 and CDR2 sequences are TSWWSYY and QGS. CDR3 residues: CALGSPPTGGGGTDKLIF. CDR3 DNA: TGTGCTCTTGGTTCCCCTCCTACCGGGGGGGGAGGCACCGATAAACTCATCTTT.

The J gene is TRDJ1, the V gene TRDV1; TRDD3 aligns across 10 bases. The CDR3 runs 21 residues. The V segment lost 2 bases and the J segment 2 bases; nucleotides outside the gene matches: 20. Germline V gene lookup returns CDR1 TSWWSYY and CDR2 QGS. CDR3 protein: CALGEYSYWGILTPLTDKLIF. The CDR3 nucleotides are TGTGCTCTTGGGGAATATTCCTACTGGGGGATCCTTACCCCTCTTACCGATAAACTCATCTTT.

This clone has just a few counts. The J gene is TRDJ1, the V gene TRDV1; TRDD3 aligns across 12 bases. V trimming: 3 bases; J trimming: 3 bases; junction bases outside the gene matches: 17. Germline loops: CDR1 TSWWSYY, CDR2 QGS. The CDR3 spans 20 residues. This CDR3 is CALGDPTSTWGIREADKLIF. The DNA of the CDR3 is TGTGCTCTTGGGGATCCTACTTCCACCTGGGGGATACGCGAGGCCGATAAACTCATCTTT.

The V call is TRDV1, the J call TRDJ1, with a possible D match to TRDD2 (6 bases). With 2 bases removed from V and 1 base from J, the gap between germline ends came to 29 bases. The CDR3 has 21 amino acids. The germline V gene has CDR1 TSWWSYY and CDR2 QGS. CDR3 protein: CALGESYLFPKRILGTDKLIF. CDR3 bases: TGTGCTCTTGGGGAATCGTACCTGTTTCCTAAGCGGATATTAGGCACCGATAAACTCATCTTT.

This clone was picked up a small number of times. The sample contains more than one DNA sequence encoding this CDR3. The chain is built from TRDV1 and TRDJ1, with 10 bases fitting TRDD3. CDR3 length: 15 residues. From germline, CDR1 is TSWWSYY and CDR2 QGS. Unmatched junction bases numbered 4, after V lost 4 bases and J lost 2 bases. CDR3 amino acids: CALGGLLGDTDKLIF. CDR3 DNA sequence: TGTGCTCTTGGGGGATTACTGGGGGATACCGATAAACTCATCTTT.

This clone has just a few counts. This rearrangement joins TRDV1 to TRDJ1; the match to TRDD3 covers 7 bases. Trimming cost V 3 bases and J 0 bases; bases outside gene matches: 22. This CDR3 region has 21 residues. Germline V gene lookup returns CDR1 TSWWSYY and CDR2 QGS. The CDR3 DNA reads as TGTGCTCTTGGGGATTTCCCCGGAGACTGGGGATTAATCTTGTACACCGATAAACTCATCTTT. The encoded protein is CALGDFPGDWGLILYTDKLIF.

This clone occurred a few times. Its ends do not fully match the called genes, so a read error is possible. The chain employs TRDV1 and TRDJ1; D gene uncertain. CDR1 and CDR2 from the germline V gene are TSWWSYY and QGS. The CDR3 contains 14 residues. CDR3 protein: CALGNRRATGKLIF. As DNA, the CDR3 is TGTGCTCTTGGGAACCGGCGAGCAACCGGTAAACTCATCTTT.